What follows describes a single T cell receptor beta chain. Its target is not known. Germline loops: CDR1 MGHRA, CDR2 YSYEKL. Trimming at V came to 4 bases and at J to 5 bases, leaving 7 bases not matched to a gene. The CDR3 spans 14 residues. The sample belongs to a study of cytomegalovirus exposure and HLA in healthy donors. Overall study: As released early, the data held some 85 million unique TCRs from HLA-typed donors.

The study, taken as a whole, reports: Analyses of presence/absence relied on an assumption of roughly uniform sequencing depth across donors. Within an earlier analysis, most TCR beta V segments proved productive either about 90% or about 30% of the time. In a later analysis, donors in an Asian-associated ancestry cluster reportedly had fewer N-insertions in productive TCRs than the cohort mean.

PCR amplification relied on 60 Vbeta primers (plus 13 Jbeta primers). Measured with immunoSEQ multiplex PCR; TCRdb has only the in-frame clones, and not every one. The listing contains under 100,000 clones. Sequenced input: PBMCs. This chain uses TRBV4-1 with TRBJ1-2; 7 nucleotides match TRBD1. The receptor comes from a woman younger than 45 in good health and CMV-seronegative. In DNA form, the CDR3 reads TGCGCCAGCAGCCCACACAGGGGAGATTATGGCTACACCTTC. Encoded protein: CASSPHRGDYGYTF.